Below are 4 T cell receptor beta chains sequenced from a single sample in a study of response to subunit inactivated influenza vaccine. TCRdb redid the calling of the RT-PCR reads with MiXCR, one entry per CDR3 protein. The top ten hold approximately 2.9% of the sample, which has roughly 540,000 distinct CDR3 sequences, 20% to 25% seen once. The same sample was also studied in work on T cells expressing NK-cell markers. That investigation notes: The cDNA for TCR beta came from 5'RACE template switching with UMIs.

Specimen: CD4+ T cells sorted from PBMCs, collected 11 to 12 days after vaccination. These TCRs come from a man aged 50 to 59 who received an inactivated influenza vaccine.

This chain uses TRBV7-2 with TRBJ2-7, with D unresolved. CDR1 SGHTA and CDR2 FQGNSA come from the germline V gene. The CDR3 contains 15 residues. Trimming removed 4 bases from V and 1 base from J, with 14 bases in between. The CDR3 nucleotides are TGTGCCAGCAGCTCCCAACCGGGCCCATCCTACGAGCAGTACTTC. Amino acids: CASSSQPGPSYEQYF. The full variable domain, rest sourced from reference TRBV7-2 and TRBJ2-7, is GAGVSQSPSNKVTEKGKDVELRCDPISGHTALYWYRQSLGQGLEFLIYFQGNSAPDKSGLPSDRFSAERTGGSVSTLTIQRTQQEDSAVYLCASSSQPGPSYEQYFGPGTRLTVT.

The chain combines TRBV30 with TRBJ2-1, with TRBD2 matching 9 bases. The V and J ends lost 2 bases and 7 bases, in that order; junction bases with no gene match: 9. CDR1 and CDR2 (germline): GTSNPN, SVGIG (reference sequence). CDR3 size: 15 residues. CDR3 amino acids: CAWSRKRGVENEQFF. The CDR3 region has the DNA TGTGCCTGGAGTCGAAAGCGGGGGGTAGAGAATGAGCAGTTCTTC.

The rearrangement uses TRBV9 and TRBJ2-1; 7 bases match TRBD2. J lost 4 bases, V lost 0 bases, and 7 bases had no gene match. The CDR3 sequence is 16 residues long. Germline loops: CDR1 SGDLS, CDR2 YYNGEE. The CDR3 protein is CASSVVSSGAYNEQFF. In nucleotides, the CDR3 is TGTGCCAGCAGCGTAGTCTCCAGCGGGGCATACAATGAGCAGTTCTTC.

The CDR3 DNA reads TGTGCCAGCAGTGTGAGACAGGCCTTCTACGAGCAGTACTTC. It codes for CASSVRQAFYEQYF. V is TRBV2 and J is TRBJ2-7, with D tentatively TRBD1 (6 bases). The germline V gene has CDR1 SNHLY and CDR2 FYNNEI. The CDR3 runs 14 residues. V gave up 4 bases and J gave up 3 bases, with 13 bases separating them.